This T cell receptor beta chain was obtained from a study of T cells in Graves' hyperthyroidism and ophthalmopathy. A remark on this clonotype: The antigen remains unidentified.

Findings of the study overall: Blood also showed most of the thyroid clonotypes that were expanded above 0.001.

Researchers took RNA transcripts and amplified the TCR beta CDR3 regions from them. A first-round RT-PCR of the TCR CDR3 used the HTBI primer set. TCRdb redid the calling of the multiplex PCR reads with MiXCR, one entry per CDR3 protein. The sample records a few hundred thousand distinct CDR3 sequences, around 45% being singletons. Stable disease denoted Graves' hyperthyroidism without ophthalmopathy progression within 18 months. Not enrolled were patients with uncontrolled infection, other autoimmune disease, pregnancy or lactation. V was clipped by 6 bases and J by 1 base; unmatched bases: 9. This CDR3 is built from 15 residues. CDR1 DFQATT and CDR2 SNEGSKA come from the germline V gene (reference sequence).

This clonotype was obtained from a woman aged 18-29 years with Graves' hyperthyroidism. This chain links TRBV20-1 with TRBJ2-7, with 10 bases aligning to TRBD1. Sequencing used peripheral blood or thyroid tissue (not recorded which). The CDR3 region is CSANSDRGLSYEQYF. Written as DNA, the CDR3 is TGCAGTGCCAATTCCGACAGGGGGCTTTCCTACGAGCAGTACTTC.